This is a list of T cell receptor beta chains from one sample in a study of T cell repertoires in cytomegalovirus infection. Their recognized antigens are unknown. TCRdb re-called the reads through MiXCR, storing one row per CDR3 protein. The sample carries about 830,000 distinct CDR3 sequences, 30% to 35% recorded once. The source was cultured CD8+ T cells from PBMCs, collected from culture after CMV antigen stimulation. These TCRs come from a human donor in good health (CMV status not recorded). Some clones in this sample may be carry-over from other donors' samples. CDR3s include the opening cysteine and the closing phenylalanine or tryptophan. Each record gives: D gene, V gene, J gene, clone size, CDR3 DNA, CDR3 protein. D genes are given only for firm matches. Size is omitted from some rows. Given values are once, few, many or a class for expanded clones.

>.|TRBV2|TRBJ1-1|.
TGTGCCAGCCCAGGGGCCATAATGAACACTGAAGCTTTCTTT
CASPGAIMNTEAFF
>.|TRBV6-2/TRBV6-3|TRBJ1-1|.
TGTGCCAGCAGTTACGAGGGGTCATTGGCTGAAGCTTTCTTT
CASSYEGSLAEAFF
>.|TRBV9|TRBJ2-7|.
TGTGCCAGCAGCCCCTATGAATGGACGGTCGGCGAGCAGTACTTC
CASSPYEWTVGEQYF
>.|TRBV5-5|TRBJ2-7|.
TGTGCCAGCAGCCCCCGGATGGACGAGCAGTACTTC
CASSPRMDEQYF
>.|TRBV7-9|TRBJ1-1|many
TGTGCCAGCAGCTTAAGCTCCGAGTTGAACACTGAAGCTTTCTTT
CASSLSSELNTEAFF
>TRBD1|TRBV5-1|TRBJ1-1|.
TGCGCCAGTGGGTACAGGGGATCCATGAACACTGAAGCTTTCTTT
CASGYRGSMNTEAFF
>.|TRBV7-6|TRBJ1-3|.
TGTGCCAGCAGCTTAGTAAGGAGGGCCTCCTCTGGAAACACCATATATTTT
CASSLVRRASSGNTIYF
>.|TRBV12-3/TRBV12-4|TRBJ2-7|few
TGTGCCAGCAGTTTAGGGCGGGGGCAAGAGCAGTACTTC
CASSLGRGQEQYF
>.|TRBV4-1|TRBJ1-1|.
TGCGCCAGCAGAGAAAGGGGGATTCGCACTAAAGCTTTCTTT
CASRERGIRTKAFF
>.|TRBV4-1|TRBJ1-1|.
TGCGCCAGCAGCAGGGGGATAGACACTGAAGCTTTCTTT
CASSRGIDTEAFF
>.|TRBV11-2|TRBJ2-1|.
TGTGCCAGCAGCTTACCCGGGGACTATGAGCAGTTCTTC
CASSLPGDYEQFF
>.|TRBV20-1|TRBJ1-3|.
TGCAGTGCTAGACCCGGGGGGGCTGGAAACACCATATATTTT
CSARPGGAGNTIYF
>.|TRBV15|TRBJ1-3|few
TGTGCCACCGTACAGCTTACACCGACCTCTGGAAACACCATATATTTT
CATVQLTPTSGNTIYF
>.|TRBV5-6|TRBJ1-1|.
TGTGCCAGCAGCGTCGGAAGTGAAGCTTTCTTT
CASSVGSEAFF
>TRBD1|TRBV28|TRBJ1-1|.
TGTGCCAGCAGGACAGGGGGCAACCGGGGGACTGAAGCTTTCTTT
CASRTGGNRGTEAFF
>.|TRBV28|TRBJ1-4|once
TGTGCCAGCAGTCGCAGGACCAAGCGTGAAAAACTGTTTTTT
CASSRRTKREKLFF
>.|TRBV7-9|TRBJ1-6|.
TGTGCCAGCAGCCCACGGTCGGCACAGAATTCACCCCTCCACTTT
CASSPRSAQNSPLHF
>.|TRBV6-1|TRBJ2-6|.
TGTGCCAGCAGGAGGGGAAAAGGGGCCAACGTCCTGACTTTC
CASRRGKGANVLTF
>.|TRBV2|TRBJ1-2|few
TGTGCCAGCAACCCAACTAGGGGGGATGGCTACACCTTC
CASNPTRGDGYTF
>TRBD1|TRBV12-3/TRBV12-4|TRBJ2-1|many
TGTGCCGCCGGACAGGGAAGCGAGCAGTTCTTC
CAAGQGSEQFF
>TRBD2|TRBV19|TRBJ2-2|.
TGTGCCAGTTATAATCGTCGGGGGGGGGCGAACACCGGGGAGCTGTTTTTT
CASYNRRGGANTGELFF
>.|TRBV6-1|TRBJ2-7|.
TGTGCCAGCGGAATCTGGGGGGAGTCCTACGAGCAGTACTTC
CASGIWGESYEQYF
>TRBD1|TRBV9|TRBJ1-1|once
TGTGCCAGCAGCGTATTATCTATTCGAGACAGGGGAATTGAAGCTTTCTTT
CASSVLSIRDRGIEAFF
>.|TRBV12-3/TRBV12-4|TRBJ2-1|.
TGTGCCAGCAGTCCGCATGGGGCCTCCTACAATGAGCAGTTCTTC
CASSPHGASYNEQFF